This T cell receptor (beta chain) was retrieved from a study of CD8 T cells in ankylosing spondylitis. General study results and limits: Some motif variants were previously reported in reactive arthritis synovial fluid and blood. Seven to nine highly homologous variants formed a TCR beta motif that appeared characteristic of ankylosing spondylitis blood.

Worth noting for this clonotype: Its matching antigen is unknown.

Germline V gene lookup returns CDR1 DFQATT and CDR2 SNEGSKA (reference sequence). The CDR3 covers 16 residues. J gave up 2 bases and V 6 bases, and 13 bases lay outside the gene matches. With molecular barcodes, quantitative 5'-RACE was used to make the TCR beta libraries. In TCRdb, the 5' RACE reads were re-called with MiXCR into one record per CDR3 protein. The sample carries some 840,000 distinct CDR3 sequences, roughly 12% recorded once. This TCR was sampled from a male donor with ankylosing spondylitis. Sequenced: blood, either unsorted or a sorted T cell fraction (not recorded which). The V and J genes are TRBV20-1 and TRBJ2-3; 8 bases are shared with TRBD2. The CDR3: CSAPPRASGFTDTQYF. The CDR3 DNA sequence: TGCAGTGCCCCACCCCGGGCTAGCGGGTTCACAGATACGCAGTATTTT.